Presented here are 14 T cell receptor beta chains from one specimen sequenced in a study of CD8 T cells in ankylosing spondylitis. TCRdb reanalysed the 5' RACE reads using MiXCR and keeps one entry per CDR3 protein. The sample includes roughly 120,000 distinct CDR3 sequences, roughly an eighth of them seen just once. The source material was blood, either unsorted or a sorted T cell fraction (not recorded which). The receptors originated from a female donor with ankylosing spondylitis or in good health (not recorded which).

This clonotype was seen only a few times. V usage is TRBV6-1 and J usage is TRBJ2-3; no reliable D call. The CDR3 runs to 15 residues. Germline V gene lookup returns CDR1 MNHNS and CDR2 SASEGT. V was pared by 1 base and J by 4 bases, with 12 bases between. CDR3 in amino acids: CASSEGVTRADTQYF. The DNA for the CDR3 is TGTGCCAGCAGTGAAGGAGTAACACGGGCAGATACGCAGTATTTT.

This clonotype was seen ten or more times. The chain is built from TRBV6-5 and TRBJ2-3, with D maybe TRBD1 (6 bases). V lost 2 bases and J lost 0, with 18 bases in between. Germline lookup yields CDR1 MNHEY and CDR2 SVGAGI. The CDR3 runs to 18 residues. Here the CDR3 DNA reads TGTGCCAGCAGTTACAAGACAGGAAGCGCCTCTAGCACAGATACGCAGTATTTT. Its translation is CASSYKTGSASSTDTQYF.

This clonotype was observed at least ten times. The V call is TRBV20-1, the J call TRBJ2-7; 12 bases map to TRBD2. The CDR3 contains 18 residues. Germline-derived CDR1 and CDR2 are DFQATT and SNEGSKA (reference sequence). J lost 5 bases, V lost 1 base, and 15 bases had no gene match. CDR3 DNA sequence: TGCAGTGCTAGAGTGCGGAGGACTAGCGGGACCCTGGGGGACGAGCAGTACTTC. It codes for CSARVRRTSGTLGDEQYF.

As for this clonotype: This may come from a read error, since a much larger clone is one base off. J is TRBJ1-6 and V is TRBV5-1; D is ambiguous. Germline V gene sequence: CDR1 SGHRS, CDR2 YFSETQ. The CDR3 has 14 amino acids. CDR3 protein: CAGSPGEGKSPLHF. DNA for the CDR3: TGCGCCGGCAGCCCCGGGGAGGGCAAATCACCCCTCCACTTT.

The chain has TRBV12-3 or TRBV12-4 and TRBJ2-3; either TRBD1 or TRBD2 may fit D (6 bases each). This CDR3 comprises 18 residues. The germline V and J ends were trimmed by 5 bases and 2 bases, with 23 bases remaining between them. CDR3 nucleotide sequence: TGTGCCAGCAGTCCGCCTTGGGGTAGGGGGGCCTACACAGATACGCAGTATTTT. Translated: CASSPPWGRGAYTDTQYF.

The chain recombines TRBV4-1 with TRBJ2-2; D ambiguous. V gave up 3 bases and J gave up 1 base, with 12 bases separating them. Looked up from germline, CDR1 is MGHRA and CDR2 is YSYEKL. This CDR3 has 16 amino acids. CDR3: CASSHPGQQNTGELFF. DNA for the CDR3: TGCGCCAGCAGCCACCCCGGGCAGCAGAACACCGGGGAGCTGTTTTTT.

In this sample, this clonotype turned up a few times. The chain recombines TRBV7-2 with TRBJ2-2; D is ambiguous. There are 15 residues in the CDR3. From germline, CDR1 is SGHTA and CDR2 FQGNSA. Trimming took off 2 bases at V and 0 bases at J, with 7 bases between the two ends. The CDR3 protein is CASSLKGPNTGELFF. In nucleotides, the CDR3 is TGTGCCAGCAGCTTAAAGGGCCCGAACACCGGGGAGCTGTTTTTT.

The rearrangement links TRBV4-1 to TRBJ2-1; 14 bases line up with TRBD2. Germline V gives CDR1 MGHRA, CDR2 YSYEKL. There are 15 residues in the CDR3. V dropped 4 bases and J dropped 10; count of bases not matched to a gene: 6. For the CDR3, the DNA is TGCGCCAGCAGCCCCGCGACTAGCGGGAGGGGAGAGCAGTTCTTC. This gives the protein CASSPATSGRGEQFF.

As regards this clonotype: This sequence may be a read error, since a much larger clone differs from it by one base. The rearrangement links TRBV6-1 to TRBJ1-1; the D gene is possibly TRBD1 (6 bases). The CDR3 totals 14 residues. The V gene's germline CDR1 is MNHNS and CDR2 SASEGT. The CDR3 protein is CTSSRLGGNTEAFF. The CDR3 coding sequence is TGTACCAGCAGTCGATTAGGGGGGAACACTGAAGCTTTCTTT.

Concerning this clonotype itself: This may arise from a read error, as a much more abundant clone is one base away. The DNA for the CDR3 is TGCAGTGCTGGGAGCGGGAGGGCCGGGGAAACCGGGGAGCTGTTTTTT. Translation: CSAGSGRAGETGELFF. The J gene is TRBJ2-2, the V gene TRBV20-1; 10 nucleotides match TRBD2. Germline trimming cut 5 bases from V and 5 bases from J; bases unmatched to any gene: 11. The CDR3 runs 16 residues. The germline V gene encodes CDR1 DFQATT and CDR2 SNEGSKA (reference sequence).

This chain uses TRBV5-1 with TRBJ2-5; TRBD1 might be the D (5 bases). Germline CDR1 is SGHRS and CDR2 is YFSETQ. CDR3 length: 15 amino acids. Trimming pared 0 bases from V and 2 bases from J, leaving 11 bases between. CDR3: CASSLGGRDQETQYF. The DNA for the CDR3 is TGCGCCAGCAGCTTGGGAGGCAGGGATCAAGAGACCCAGTACTTC.

This clonotype was detected ten times or more. The chain links TRBV24-1 to TRBJ2-3; 11 bases align to TRBD1. The CDR3 contains 16 residues. CDR1 is KGHDR, CDR2 SFDVKD, per germline. The ends lost 3 bases at V and 3 bases at J; junction bases unmatched: 4. DNA of the CDR3: TGTGCCACCAGTGATGCGGACAGGGGGCTGACAGATACGCAGTATTTT. It yields the protein CATSDADRGLTDTQYF.

This clonotype has only a few counts. V gene TRBV20-1 combines with J gene TRBJ1-4; TRBD1 aligns across 11 bases. In germline, CDR1 is DFQATT, CDR2 SNEGSKA (reference sequence). Trimming removed 5 bases from V and 8 bases from J; junction bases left unmatched: 10. The CDR3 covers 15 residues. Here the CDR3 reads CSAERGTGGSEKLFF. CDR3 coding DNA: TGCAGTGCTGAGCGGGGGACAGGGGGTTCAGAAAAACTGTTTTTT.

The sample holds one count of this clonotype. The chain uses TRBV28 and TRBJ1-4; the D is unclear. V lost 7 bases and J lost 5, with 11 bases in between. Germline lookup yields CDR1 MDHEN and CDR2 SYDVKM. The CDR3 is 13 amino acids. In DNA form, the CDR3 reads TGTGCCAGCACCTCAACCCCGAATGAAAAACTGTTTTTT. Protein product: CASTSTPNEKLFF.